The source of this TCR beta chain is a study of response to subunit inactivated influenza vaccine. Study results and limitations: The authors proposed limited new T cell recruitment per seasonal influenza vaccination.

On this clonotype itself: The antigen remains undetermined.

TCRdb used MiXCR to reprocess the RT-PCR reads, holding one entry per CDR3 protein. This table has 650,000 to 800,000 distinct CDR3 sequences, less than 20% appearing once. The J segment lost 7 bases and the V segment lost 7 bases, leaving 20 bases of the junction unmatched. This CDR3 spans 18 amino acids. CDR1 and CDR2 from the germline V gene are DFQATT and SNEGSKA (reference sequence). The clonotype was recovered from a middle-aged man who received an inactivated influenza vaccine. The sequencing used PBMCs from blood, collected more than 4 days after vaccination. The chain couples TRBV20-1 to TRBJ2-1; 12 bases align to TRBD2. For the CDR3, the DNA is TGCAGTGTGGATGGACTAGCGGGACCGGGACTCTCTACGAATGAGCAGTTCTTC. As protein: CSVDGLAGPGLSTNEQFF.